The source of this T cell receptor beta chain is a study of blood T cell repertoires in COVID-19 (dated by TCRdb to the early 2020s). Context from the whole study: The collaborator samples originated in the United States, Italy and Spain and spanned the acute and convalescent phases of COVID-19. The material from the prospective study consisted of cDNA or gDNA derived from T cells, B-cell-depleted T cells, or PBMCs. The dataset comprised deeply sampled blood TCRbeta repertoires from subjects exposed to, actively infected with, or recovered from COVID-19. The repertoires were released in a freely available public database meant as a resource for research on the immune response to SARS-CoV-2. Samples came from the ongoing ImmuneRACE study (first 160 participants) plus 1,254 subjects from 6 global collaborators. The sample metadata nearly always contained a de-identified subject ID, COVID-19 status, age in years and sex. HLA class I and class II types, where available, came from metadata supplied by the sample provider rather than from assay-based typing.

One collaborating source in Seattle enrolled patients while the patients were actively infected and followed the patients over time throughout the course of disease. Collaborating institutions collected whole blood in K2EDTA tubes following their own protocols. Collaborator samples were shipped for TCRbeta analysis as frozen whole blood, isolated PBMCs, or DNA extracted from either sample type. What the study reported, not specific to this receptor: How much clinical and demographic metadata was included differed by source and by participant, and the metadata was provided uncurated.

Turning to this clone: The antigen this receptor binds is unknown. Base-call qualities are not available, and no considerably larger clone is one nucleotide away.

CDR1 and CDR2 are drawn from the germline V gene: SQVTM, ANQGSEA. The junction carries 18 bases between V and J, which are trimmed by 7 bases and 5 bases respectively. Counted from cysteine to phenylalanine, this CDR3 has 14 amino acids. The retained sequence is limited to the CDR3, 42 bases, with the frame set at the first base. TCRbeta CDR3 regions were amplified from genomic DNA by means of the immunoSEQ Assay, a bias-controlled multiplex PCR. For the original study's pipeline: The number of nucleated cells in each sample was estimated by amplification of reference gene primers within the assay. Sequence reads were collapsed and filtered to measure the absolute abundance of every unique TCRbeta CDR3 rearrangement. Productive Simpson clonality was computed per sample as the square root of Simpson's diversity index over productive rearrangements. Held by TCRdb, this immuneACCESS table contains in-frame sequences only and omits some clones. Under half of the omission traces to an unresolved V gene where checked; the cause of the rest is unknown. That table gives V, J and clone size, and the DNA gave D and trimming. The sample profile shows approximately 70,000 clones; approximately 93% of them were found once. The biggest ten clones account for 2.5% to 3% of the sample.

This chain is built from TRBV29-1 and TRBJ2-1; a tentative D match to TRBD2 spans 6 bases. The sequenced sample was peripheral blood. This receptor was obtained from a man between 45 and 60 years old with COVID-19, enrolled during active disease. The sequence in DNA is TGCAGCGCCCGCTCGGGGGTGGTGGACAATGAGCAGTTCTTC. It translates to CSARSGVVDNEQFF.